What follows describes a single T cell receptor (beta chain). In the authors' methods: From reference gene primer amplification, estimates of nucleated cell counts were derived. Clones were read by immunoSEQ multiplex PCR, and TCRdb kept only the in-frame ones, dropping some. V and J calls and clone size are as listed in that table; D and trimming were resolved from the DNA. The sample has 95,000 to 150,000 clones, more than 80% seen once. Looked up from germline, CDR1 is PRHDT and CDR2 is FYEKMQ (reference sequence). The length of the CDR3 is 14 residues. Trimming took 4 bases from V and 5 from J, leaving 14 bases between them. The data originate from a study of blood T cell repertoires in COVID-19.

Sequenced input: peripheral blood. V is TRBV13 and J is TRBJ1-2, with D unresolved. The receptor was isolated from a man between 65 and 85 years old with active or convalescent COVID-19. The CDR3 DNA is TGTGCCAGCAGCTACCAGATGGCCTTTTATGGCTACACCTTC. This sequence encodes CASSYQMAFYGYTF.